This entry is about one T cell receptor (beta chain). Antigen unknown. These data come from a study of response to subunit inactivated influenza vaccine. Study-wide findings and caveats: Authors suggested each seasonal flu vaccination may recruit only limited numbers of new T cells.

TCRdb reprocessed the RT-PCR reads with MiXCR, giving one entry per CDR3 protein. The data hold hundreds of thousands of distinct CDR3 sequences, with about 15% observed a single time. The sample in question was CD4+ T cells sorted from PBMCs, obtained less than 30 months after vaccination. This TCR came from a man aged 50-75 years who received an inactivated influenza vaccine.

The CDR3 nucleotides are TGTGCCAGCAGCTTAGGGCAGATTAATGAAAAACTGTTTTTT. Its protein is CASSLGQINEKLFF. This sequence joins TRBV7-9 and TRBJ1-4; D is uncertain. V was clipped by 1 base and J by 4 bases, with 7 bases between them. Germline values: CDR1 SEHNR, CDR2 FQNEAQ (reference sequence). This CDR3 contains 14 residues.